This entry lists 24 T cell receptor beta chains sequenced from one sample in a study of T-cell memory formation after mild COVID-19. MiXCR, applied by TCRdb to the 5' RACE reads, yields one record per CDR3 protein. The table records more than 250,000 distinct CDR3 sequences, under 20% of them present only once. Sample: PBMCs or a T cell subset sorted from them (not recorded which). The receptors derive from a man aged 18 to 29 who had mild COVID-19 (a few samples of this study predate the infection). Cell type and time point are not known.

This clonotype was seen a handful of times. This sequence joins TRBV3-1 and TRBJ2-7; D perhaps matches TRBD1 (5 bases). The CDR3 is 15 residues long. The V and J ends lost 3 bases and 1 base respectively, with 13 bases between them. Germline lookup yields CDR1 LGHDT and CDR2 YNNKEL (reference sequence). The CDR3 reads CASSHGAMSSYEQYF. The CDR3 DNA follows: TGTGCCAGCAGCCATGGGGCAATGAGTTCCTACGAGCAGTACTTC.

This clonotype was observed many times. The gene calls are TRBV10-2 and TRBJ2-7; 11 bases fit TRBD1. The V gene's germline CDR1 is WSHSY and CDR2 SAAADI. With V trimmed by 3 bases and J by 6 bases, 10 bases remained unmatched. The CDR3 is 16 amino acids. Written as DNA, the CDR3 is TGCGCCAGCAGTGATCGGAGGGGGACAGGGGGGCTCGAGCAGTACTTC. It yields the protein CASSDRRGTGGLEQYF.

The chain carries TRBV18 and TRBJ1-1, with D possibly being TRBD1 (6 bases). Per germline, CDR1 KGHSH and CDR2 LQKENI. Between the trimmed V and J ends, which lost 6 bases and 4 bases, there was a span of 12 bases. The CDR3 totals 13 residues. The CDR3 DNA reads TGTGCCAGCTCGGGGGGGCTCGGCACTGAAGCTTTCTTT. Its protein product is CASSGGLGTEAFF.

The chain links TRBV20-1 to TRBJ2-7; maybe TRBD2 (6 bases). The V gene lost 1 base and the J gene lost 7 bases, with 11 bases spanning the gap. The CDR3 runs to 12 residues. Germline CDR1 reads DFQATT; CDR2 reads SNEGSKA (reference sequence). CDR3 DNA sequence: TGCAGTGCTAGAGGTGAACGGGAGGAGCAGTACTTC. This gives the protein CSARGEREEQYF.

This clonotype was seen a handful of times. The rearrangement joins TRBV4-1 to TRBJ1-3; D is unclear. From germline, CDR1 is MGHRA and CDR2 YSYEKL. The CDR3 spans 15 residues. V gave up 0 bases and J gave up 3 bases, with 9 bases separating them. The CDR3 region has the DNA TGCGCCAGCAGCCAAGACAGGACCTATGGAAACACCATATATTTT. Encoded protein: CASSQDRTYGNTIYF.

V and J are TRBV9 and TRBJ2-1; D may be TRBD1 or TRBD2 (5 bases each). The V end was cut by 0 bases, the J end by 9 bases, with 19 bases between. The length of the CDR3 is 16 residues. Germline CDR1 and CDR2: SGDLS and YYNGEE. CDR3 sequence reads: CASSVASWANQGEQFF. DNA of the CDR3: TGTGCCAGCAGCGTAGCTAGCTGGGCTAACCAGGGTGAGCAGTTCTTC. The complete variable domain, with remaining parts taken from reference TRBV9 and TRBJ2-1, reads DSGVTQTPKHLITATGQRVTLRCSPRSGDLSVYWYQQSLDQGLQFLIQYYNGEERAKGNILERFSAQQFPDLHSELNLSSLELGDSALYFCASSVASWANQGEQFFGPGTRLTVL.

The sample holds a few counts of this clonotype. This rearrangement joins TRBV3-1 to TRBJ2-5; D unresolved. V lost 2 bases and J 0 bases, leaving 10 bases between the germline ends. Germline V CDR1 and CDR2: LGHDT, YNNKEL (reference sequence). This CDR3 is 15 amino acids long. In DNA, the CDR3 is TGTGCCAGCAGCCAATACAGCGCGAACCAAGAGACCCAGTACTTC. This translates into CASSQYSANQETQYF.

The chain combines TRBV6-6 with TRBJ1-2, with TRBD1 as a possible D gene (6 bases). CDR3 size: 14 residues. CDR1 and CDR2 from the germline V gene are MNHNY and SVGAGI (reference sequence). Trimming cost V 11 bases and J 4 bases, with 20 bases left between them. The CDR3, as DNA: TGTGCCGGACGATCAGGGGCGGTTGGCTATGGCTACACCTTC. Translation gives CAGRSGAVGYGYTF.

This clonotype was found a few times. The rearrangement links TRBV20-1 to TRBJ2-1; perhaps D is TRBD1 or TRBD2 (5 bases each). This CDR3 comprises 14 residues. V was trimmed by 0 bases and J by 3 bases, leaving 9 bases between them. In germline, CDR1 is DFQATT, CDR2 SNEGSKA (reference sequence). CDR3 sequence (DNA): TGCAGTGCTAGAGATGGGACGGTCTACAATGAGCAGTTCTTC. Residues: CSARDGTVYNEQFF.

This clonotype ranks as medium-sized. This rearrangement joins TRBV4-1 to TRBJ2-1; TRBD2 matches 7 bases. The V and J ends lost 1 base and 0 bases, in that order; junction bases with no gene match: 0. This CDR3 is 15 amino acids long. Germline CDR1 reads MGHRA; CDR2 reads YSYEKL. DNA of the CDR3: TGCGCCAGCAGCCAAGCGGGGGGCTCCTACAATGAGCAGTTCTTC. Amino acids: CASSQAGGSYNEQFF.

This clonotype was counted a single time. This chain links TRBV28 with TRBJ2-3; D gene unclear. CDR1 MDHEN and CDR2 SYDVKM come from the germline V gene. The CDR3 contains 15 residues. The germline V and J ends were trimmed by 5 bases and 0 bases, with 12 bases remaining between them. The CDR3 DNA reads as TGTGCCAGCAGTATCCGGTTCTCCAGCACAGATACGCAGTATTTT. It encodes CASSIRFSSTDTQYF.

In its sample, this clonotype was seen a few times. The rearrangement links TRBV7-6 to TRBJ1-2, with 7 bases lining up with TRBD1. From germline, CDR1 is SGHVS and CDR2 FNYEAQ. V lost 0 bases to trimming and J lost 7 bases; unmatched junction nucleotides: 2. The CDR3 covers 13 residues. CDR3 amino acids: CASSLAAGGGYTF. In DNA, the CDR3 is TGTGCCAGCAGCTTAGCGGCAGGGGGTGGCTACACCTTC.

The genes are TRBV4-2 and TRBJ2-3; 10 bases line up with TRBD2. CDR3 length: 16 amino acids. V gave up 3 bases and J gave up 1 base; unmatched junction bases: 4. CDR1 and CDR2 (germline): LGHNA, YNFKEQ. The CDR3 bases are TGTGCCAGCAGCCAGCGGGGGACTAGCGGCACAGATACGCAGTATTTT. It specifies CASSQRGTSGTDTQYF.

The table lists this clonotype with many counts. The V call is TRBV7-3, the J call TRBJ1-1; D unresolved. V was clipped by 5 bases and J by 4 bases, with 17 bases between them. Per germline, CDR1 SGHTA and CDR2 FQGTGA. This CDR3 contains 15 residues. CDR3 coding DNA: TGTGCCAGCAGCAACTCTGGGTTAAGCCCCACTGAAGCTTTCTTT. Its translation is CASSNSGLSPTEAFF.

This clonotype was counted ten times or more. The rearrangement joins TRBV5-1 to TRBJ1-1; D remains unclear. CDR1 and CDR2 from the germline V gene are SGHRS and YFSETQ. CDR3 length: 16 amino acids. V dropped 4 bases and J dropped 0 bases, with 16 bases sitting between them. In DNA form, the CDR3 reads TGCGCCAGCAGCCCGGGCGTACTGGGGATGAACACTGAAGCTTTCTTT. Its protein is CASSPGVLGMNTEAFF.

V and J are TRBV6-2 or TRBV6-3 and TRBJ1-5; TRBD1 agrees at 7 bases. Germline V gene lookup returns CDR1 MNHEY and CDR2 SVGEGT. The ends lost 6 bases at V and 6 bases at J; junction bases unmatched: 5. This CDR3 has 13 residues. DNA of the CDR3: TGTGCCAGCAGACAGGGGTCTGGTCAGCCCCAGCATTTT. Residues: CASRQGSGQPQHF.

This clonotype was observed a handful of times. V is TRBV12-3 or TRBV12-4 and J is TRBJ2-1; no clear D. V shed 3 bases and J shed 10 bases, with 10 bases lying between them. The CDR3 has 12 residues. This CDR3 reads CASSFIQVEQFF. The CDR3 region has the DNA TGTGCCAGCAGTTTTATCCAAGTCGAGCAGTTCTTC.

The rearrangement uses TRBV20-1 and TRBJ2-7; possibly TRBD1 or TRBD2 for D (5 bases each). The ends were cut back, 6 bases at V and 0 bases at J, with 15 bases in the middle. This CDR3 region has 14 residues. Germline assignment: CDR1 DFQATT and CDR2 SNEGSKA (reference sequence). The CDR3 protein is CSARLSGRSYEQYF. Here the CDR3 DNA reads TGCAGTGCGAGATTGTCGGGGCGCTCCTACGAGCAGTACTTC.

The chain employs TRBV9 and TRBJ2-3; D ambiguous. This CDR3 is built from 15 residues. Trimming cost V 4 bases and J 2 bases, with 14 bases left between them. CDR1 and CDR2 from the germline V gene are SGDLS and YYNGEE. CDR3 coding DNA: TGTGCCAGCAGCCTCGTAGGGCTAACCACAGATACGCAGTATTTT. It specifies CASSLVGLTTDTQYF.

CDR3 residues: CASSNRDPQPQHF. The CDR3 DNA sequence: TGTGCCAGCAGTAACCGCGACCCCCAGCCCCAGCATTTT. The V call is TRBV6-2 or TRBV6-3, the J call TRBJ1-5; no reliable D call. The ends were cut back, 5 bases at V and 7 bases at J, with 12 bases in the middle. CDR1 and CDR2 (germline): MNHEY, SVGEGT. CDR3 length: 13 amino acids.

This clonotype was picked up a small number of times. The gene calls are TRBV10-3 and TRBJ2-3, with 10 bases fitting TRBD1. The germline gives CDR1 ENHRY, CDR2 SYGVKD. The CDR3 totals 16 residues. With V trimmed by 0 bases and J by 2 bases, 2 bases remained unmatched. The CDR3 sequence: CAISESGTGATDTQYF. The CDR3 coding sequence is TGTGCCATCAGTGAGTCGGGGACAGGGGCCACAGATACGCAGTATTTT.

V is TRBV20-1 and J is TRBJ1-2; D remains unclear. The length of the CDR3 is 15 residues. V was pared by 5 bases and J by 0 bases, with 16 bases between. Germline assignment: CDR1 DFQATT and CDR2 SNEGSKA (reference sequence). The CDR3 DNA reads as TGCAGTGCTGCTTTATTTGGCGAAGCTAACTATGGCTACACCTTC. This translates into CSAALFGEANYGYTF.

The table lists this clonotype with many counts. The chain uses TRBV2 and TRBJ2-3, with D uncertain. Deletions cut 6 bases from V and 1 base from J, with 14 bases between. The length of the CDR3 is 15 residues. Germline values: CDR1 SNHLY, CDR2 FYNNEI. This chain's CDR3 is CASSGRWTGTDTQYF. CDR3 DNA: TGTGCCAGCAGCGGCAGGTGGACGGGCACAGATACGCAGTATTTT.

This clonotype was recorded many times. The J gene is TRBJ2-3, the V gene TRBV18; TRBD2 might be the D (5 bases). The V end lost 2 bases, the J end lost 5 bases, and 8 bases lay between the germline ends. The CDR3 contains 13 residues. The germline CDR1 and CDR2 sequences are KGHSH and LQKENI. The CDR3 DNA reads as TGTGCCAGCTCACCATCGGGAAGAGATACGCAGTATTTT. Translating gives CASSPSGRDTQYF.